The 24 T cell receptor beta chains presented below share a single source sample, sequenced in a study of cytomegalovirus exposure and HLA in healthy donors. Primers: 60 Vbeta forward and 13 Jbeta reverse. The assay was immunoSEQ multiplex PCR, and TCRdb's table has in-frame clones only and misses some. This sample has about 98,000 clones; roughly 81% occur once, and the top ten carry 1.4% to 1.5%. The sample was PBMCs. All receptors derive from a middle-aged man in good health and CMV-seronegative.

The rearrangement links TRBV7-9 to TRBJ1-3; D might be TRBD1 (6 bases). The CDR3 totals 15 residues. V lost 5 bases and J lost 1, with 12 bases in between. Germline V CDR1 and CDR2: SEHNR, FQNEAQ (reference sequence). The CDR3 sequence: CASSLGDISGNTIYF. The CDR3 DNA reads TGTGCCAGCAGCCTCGGGGACATTTCTGGAAACACCATATATTTT.

J is TRBJ2-1 and V is TRBV6-4; D is ambiguous. CDR1 is MRHNA and CDR2 is SNTAGT in the germline V gene. The ends were cut back, 2 bases at V and 10 bases at J, with 12 bases in the middle. There are 13 residues in the CDR3. CDR3 in DNA: TGTGCCAGCAGTGACCCTCCCCTCGGGGAGCAGTTCTTC. It encodes CASSDPPLGEQFF.

This chain joins TRBV5-6 and TRBJ2-2; no clear D. Per germline, CDR1 SGHDT and CDR2 YYEEEE. V dropped 1 base and J dropped 1 base, with 8 bases sitting between them. This CDR3 region has 15 residues. The DNA for the CDR3 is TGTGCCAGCAGCTTGTATGGGCGGAACACCGGGGAGCTGTTTTTT. Translation gives CASSLYGRNTGELFF.

The chain is built from TRBV6-1 and TRBJ2-3; D is unclear. The germline V and J ends were trimmed by 2 bases and 14 bases, with 23 bases remaining between them. Looked up from germline, CDR1 is MNHNS and CDR2 is SASEGT. There are 15 residues in the CDR3. CDR3 region: CASSEFITADLMWYF. The CDR3, as DNA: TGTGCCAGCAGTGAATTTATCACGGCGGATCTAATGTGGTATTTT.

The chain is built from TRBV2 and TRBJ1-2; TRBD1 matches 8 bases. With 7 bases clipped from V and 7 bases from J, the junction kept 14 bases outside the gene matches. The CDR3 covers 15 residues. The germline V gene has CDR1 SNHLY and CDR2 FYNNEI. The CDR3 here is CASNTVQGGVGGYTF. In nucleotides, the CDR3 is TGTGCCAGCAACACCGTACAGGGGGGAGTGGGTGGCTACACCTTC. Variable domain in full (rest from reference TRBV2 and TRBJ1-2): EPEVTQTPSHQVTQMGQEVILRCVPISNHLYFYWYRQILGQKVEFLVSFYNNEISEKSEIFDDQFSVERPDGSNFTLKIRSTKLEDSAMYFCASNTVQGGVGGYTFGSGTRLTVV.

This clone has more than one count but fewer than ten. The chain is built from TRBV7-2 and TRBJ1-2; 8 bases match TRBD1. The V and J ends lost 0 bases and 4 bases, in that order; junction bases with no gene match: 1. The CDR3 covers 14 residues. Germline V lookup: CDR1 SGHTA, CDR2 FQGNSA. In nucleotides, the CDR3 is TGTGCCAGCAGCTTAGCCGGGACAGGCTATGGCTACACCTTC. Residues: CASSLAGTGYGYTF.

The chain uses TRBV28 and TRBJ1-4, with D unclear. Per the germline V gene, CDR1 is MDHEN and CDR2 is SYDVKM. V dropped 6 bases and J dropped 7 bases, with 9 bases sitting between them. CDR3 length: 12 amino acids. Here the CDR3 reads CASSSTVEKLFF. As DNA, the CDR3 is TGTGCCAGCAGCTCTACTGTTGAAAAACTGTTTTTT.

This clone was found once. The chain is built from TRBV7-2 and TRBJ2-6; 10 bases fit TRBD1. V lost 6 bases to trimming and J lost 0 bases; unmatched junction nucleotides: 5. In germline, CDR1 is SGHTA, CDR2 FQGNSA. CDR3 length equals 17 residues. This CDR3 reads CASSPGTGASGANVLTF. DNA of the CDR3: TGTGCCAGCAGTCCCGGGACAGGGGCCTCTGGGGCCAACGTCCTGACTTTC.

In its sample, this clone was seen once. The chain employs TRBV5-6 and TRBJ2-3; 10 nucleotides agree with TRBD2. The V segment lost 1 base and the J segment 1 base; nucleotides outside the gene matches: 3. Germline CDR1 is SGHDT and CDR2 is YYEEEE. The CDR3 sequence is 16 residues long. In DNA form, the CDR3 reads TGTGCCAGCAGCTTGTCTAGCGGGGGCCGCACAGATACGCAGTATTTT. Its protein is CASSLSSGGRTDTQYF.

The rearrangement links TRBV7-7 to TRBJ1-2; weak D call: TRBD1 (5 bases). CDR3 length: 13 residues. With 5 bases removed from V and 0 bases from J, the gap between germline ends came to 7 bases. CDR1 and CDR2 from the germline V gene are SSHAT and FNYEAQ (reference sequence). CDR3 bases: TGTGCCAGCAGCCCGACAGCTAACTATGGCTACACCTTC. Translating gives CASSPTANYGYTF.

The rearrangement joins TRBV28 to TRBJ2-1; 12 nucleotides align to TRBD2. The CDR3 spans 15 residues. Germline V gene sequence: CDR1 MDHEN, CDR2 SYDVKM. The V and J ends lost 6 bases and 7 bases, in that order; junction bases with no gene match: 7. The DNA for the CDR3 is TGTGCCAGCAGCCGTCTAGCGGGGGGGCTAAATGAGCAGTTCTTC. It yields the protein CASSRLAGGLNEQFF.

This clone has just one count. The V call is TRBV6-5, the J call TRBJ1-3; a possible D gene is TRBD1 (5 bases). Per germline, CDR1 MNHEY and CDR2 SVGAGI. The CDR3 is 14 residues long. V lost 6 bases, J lost 6 bases, and 15 bases lay in between. The CDR3 reads CASSMLGGENTIYF. CDR3 nucleotide sequence: TGTGCCAGCAGCATGCTGGGGGGGGAAAACACCATATATTTT.

The rearrangement joins TRBV6-1 to TRBJ1-1; 7 bases match TRBD1. V trimming: 2 bases; J trimming: 0 bases; junction bases outside the gene matches: 3. The CDR3 loop spans 15 amino acids. Per germline, CDR1 MNHNS and CDR2 SASEGT. CDR3 sequence reads: CASSELGQLNTEAFF. The DNA for the CDR3 is TGTGCCAGCAGTGAATTGGGACAGTTGAACACTGAAGCTTTCTTT.

The rearrangement links TRBV29-1 to TRBJ1-1; D gene uncertain. The V end lost 5 bases, the J end lost 5 bases, and 9 bases lay between the germline ends. CDR3 length equals 11 residues. Germline CDR1 and CDR2: SQVTM and ANQGSEA. Here the CDR3 DNA reads TGCAGCGTTTCCCGTAGTACTGAAGCTTTCTTT. It encodes CSVSRSTEAFF.

The rearrangement uses TRBV7-2 and TRBJ1-2; 7 bases align to TRBD1. Germline V gives CDR1 SGHTA, CDR2 FQGNSA. The CDR3 has 14 residues. Trimming took 2 bases from V and 5 from J; bases not matched to a gene: 5. CDR3 DNA sequence: TGTGCCAGCAGCTTACGGGGACAGCAGTATGGCTACACCTTC. Its protein is CASSLRGQQYGYTF.

For the CDR3, the DNA is TGTGCCAGCAGCGTAGCGATGGGGGCGAACAATGAGCAGTTCTTC. Its protein is CASSVAMGANNEQFF. This sequence joins TRBV9 and TRBJ2-1; TRBD1 might be the D (6 bases). V lost 0 bases, J lost 5 bases, and 12 bases lay in between. The CDR3 sequence is 15 residues long. Per the germline V gene, CDR1 is SGDLS and CDR2 is YYNGEE. Filled out from reference TRBV9 and TRBJ2-1, the complete variable domain reads DSGVTQTPKHLITATGQRVTLRCSPRSGDLSVYWYQQSLDQGLQFLIQYYNGEERAKGNILERFSAQQFPDLHSELNLSSLELGDSALYFCASSVAMGANNEQFFGPGTRLTVL.

The chain joins TRBV27 to TRBJ1-1; 7 bases fit TRBD1. V dropped 2 bases and J dropped 1; count of bases not matched to a gene: 1. From germline, CDR1 is MNHEY and CDR2 SMNVEV (reference sequence). CDR3 size: 14 residues. The CDR3 DNA follows: TGTGCCAGCAGTTTACCAGGGGGGAACACTGAAGCTTTCTTT. This translates into CASSLPGGNTEAFF.

The chain employs TRBV9 and TRBJ2-3; possible D gene TRBD2, 6 bases. This CDR3 contains 14 residues. The V end was cut by 0 bases, the J end by 4 bases, with 9 bases between. Germline V CDR1 and CDR2: SGDLS, YYNGEE. This CDR3 is CASSVGLASDTQYF. In nucleotides, the CDR3 is TGTGCCAGCAGCGTAGGCCTAGCGTCAGATACGCAGTATTTT.

The gene calls are TRBV30 and TRBJ2-7; no definite D call. The V end was cut by 2 bases, the J end by 1 base, with 6 bases between. Germline loops: CDR1 GTSNPN, CDR2 SVGIG (reference sequence). This CDR3 is built from 12 residues. The CDR3 protein is CAWSKLSYEQYF. The CDR3 DNA reads TGTGCCTGGAGTAAACTTTCCTACGAGCAGTACTTC.

The rearrangement joins TRBV5-4 to TRBJ2-4, with D possibly TRBD1 on 5 matching bases. Germline-derived CDR1 and CDR2 are SGHNT and YYREEE (reference sequence). The CDR3 covers 14 residues. V lost 2 bases and J lost 5, with 11 bases in between. CDR3 region: CASSFSDTQNIQYF. The CDR3 DNA reads TGTGCCAGCAGCTTTTCGGACACCCAAAACATTCAGTACTTC. The variable domain in full, with the rest retrieved from reference TRBV5-4 and TRBJ2-4, is ETGVTQSPTHLIKTRGQQVTLRCSSQSGHNTVSWYQQALGQGPQFIFQYYREEENGRGNFPPRFSGLQFPNYSSELNVNALELDDSALYLCASSFSDTQNIQYFGAGTRLSVL.

This chain links TRBV7-2 with TRBJ2-1; D uncertain. Germline CDR1 reads SGHTA; CDR2 reads FQGNSA. With 5 bases removed from V and 3 bases from J, the gap between germline ends came to 11 bases. The CDR3 runs to 14 residues. The CDR3 loop is CASSPGPIYNEQFF. In DNA form, the CDR3 reads TGTGCCAGCAGCCCGGGTCCTATCTACAATGAGCAGTTCTTC.

This clone has just a few counts. The chain carries TRBV12-5 and TRBJ2-7; tentative D call: TRBD2 (5 bases). CDR1 is LGHNT, CDR2 FRNRAP, per germline. V shed 7 bases and J shed 3 bases, with 10 bases lying between them. This CDR3 is 12 amino acids long. The CDR3 reads CASVSGIYEQYF. In nucleotides, the CDR3 is TGTGCTAGTGTTTCGGGGATCTACGAGCAGTACTTC.

CDR3 sequence: CASSLATTGGKGETQYF. The CDR3 nucleotides are TGTGCCAGCAGCTTAGCGACCACAGGGGGCAAAGGAGAGACCCAGTACTTC. This chain connects TRBV7-9 to TRBJ2-5, with 9 nucleotides matching TRBD1. The ends lost 0 bases at V and 4 bases at J; junction bases unmatched: 9. Germline CDR1 and CDR2: SEHNR and FQNEAQ (reference sequence). This CDR3 has 17 amino acids. Looking up the rest from reference TRBV7-9 and TRBJ2-5 gives the full variable domain: DTGVSQNPRHKITKRGQNVTFRCDPISEHNRLYWYRQTLGQGPEFLTYFQNEAQLEKSRLLSDRFSAERPKGSFSTLEIQRTEQGDSAMYLCASSLATTGGKGETQYFGPGTRLLVL.

V gene TRBV5-1 combines with J gene TRBJ1-1; D may be TRBD1 (5 bases). The CDR3 spans 14 residues. Deletions cut 6 bases from V and 4 bases from J, with 16 bases between. CDR1 SGHRS and CDR2 YFSETQ come from the germline V gene. The DNA of the CDR3 is TGCGCCAGCACCTCCCCGGGGGGAAGCACTGAAGCTTTCTTT. Amino acids: CASTSPGGSTEAFF. The full variable domain, with the rest looked up from reference TRBV5-1 and TRBJ1-1, is KAGVTQTPRYLIKTRGQQVTLSCSPISGHRSVSWYQQTPGQGLQFLFEYFSETQRNKGNFPGRFSGRQFSNSRSEMNVSTLELGDSALYLCASTSPGGSTEAFFGQGTRLTVV.